These 10 T cell receptor beta chains share one sample of origin, sequenced in a study of blood T cell repertoires in COVID-19. Assay: immunoSEQ multiplex PCR; the TCRdb copy retains only in-frame clones and omits some. The sample yields approximately 250,000 clones, roughly 79% seen once. The material sequenced was PBMCs or T cells enriched from blood (not recorded which). Source of these receptors: a man in his forties or fifties who had recovered from COVID-19.

The rearrangement uses TRBV2 and TRBJ2-6, with D unclear. The CDR3 covers 14 residues. Germline V gene data show CDR1 as SNHLY and CDR2 as FYNNEI. V was clipped by 6 bases and J by 7 bases, with 13 bases between them. Here the CDR3 DNA reads TGTGCCAGCAGACGCCGCTGGAGTGCCAACGTCCTGACTTTC. Protein sequence: CASRRRWSANVLTF. The whole variable domain, remainder taken from reference TRBV2 and TRBJ2-6, is EPEVTQTPSHQVTQMGQEVILRCVPISNHLYFYWYRQILGQKVEFLVSFYNNEISEKSEIFDDQFSVERPDGSNFTLKIRSTKLEDSAMYFCASRRRWSANVLTFGAGSRLTVL.

The chain is built from TRBV29-1 and TRBJ2-3, with D perhaps matching TRBD2 (6 bases). With 3 bases removed from V and 0 bases from J, the gap between germline ends came to 13 bases. The CDR3 is 15 amino acids. Germline V gene data show CDR1 as SQVTM and CDR2 as ANQGSEA. The chain's CDR3 is CSVEVARGSTDTQYF. The CDR3 nucleotides are TGCAGCGTTGAGGTTGCCCGGGGGAGCACAGATACGCAGTATTTT.

The table lists this clone with a few counts. V is TRBV9 and J is TRBJ2-7, with TRBD2 matching over 7 bases. In germline, CDR1 is SGDLS, CDR2 YYNGEE. V shed 0 bases, J shed 6 bases, and the junction held 3 bases outside the gene matches. The CDR3 is made up of 13 amino acids. The CDR3: CASSVVGEGEQYF. DNA for the CDR3: TGTGCCAGCAGCGTAGTCGGGGAGGGCGAGCAGTACTTC.

The V call is TRBV7-8, the J call TRBJ1-2, with no clear D. CDR1 is SGHVS, CDR2 FQNEAQ, per germline. This CDR3 spans 17 amino acids. Trimming shortened V by 5 bases and J by 0 bases, and 19 bases separated the two germline ends. The CDR3 protein is CASSTGPGESPNYGYTF. Written as DNA, the CDR3 is TGTGCCAGCAGCACTGGACCCGGGGAGAGCCCTAACTATGGCTACACCTTC.

This clone has more than one count but fewer than ten. The genes are TRBV29-1 and TRBJ2-7; D gene unclear. Trimming removed 7 bases at V and 0 bases at J, with 7 bases between. CDR1 and CDR2 (germline): SQVTM, ANQGSEA. The CDR3 has 11 amino acids. The CDR3 nucleotides read TGCAGCGGATCAGTCTCCTACGAGCAGTACTTC. Translation: CSGSVSYEQYF.

This clone came up once. The chain has TRBV12-3 or TRBV12-4 and TRBJ1-5, with D perhaps matching TRBD1 (5 bases). This CDR3 is built from 13 residues. Trimming stripped 6 bases from V and 5 bases from J, with 11 bases between. CDR3 DNA: TGTGCCAGCAGCGCAACCAGGGATCAGCCCCAGCATTTT. The encoded protein is CASSATRDQPQHF.

The chain combines TRBV5-1 with TRBJ2-1; a possible D gene is TRBD2 (6 bases). The CDR3 runs to 15 residues. V gave up 4 bases and J gave up 9 bases, with 20 bases separating them. Germline V CDR1 and CDR2: SGHRS, YFSETQ. CDR3 sequence reads: CASSPGDSTGVEQFF. In DNA, the CDR3 is TGCGCCAGCAGCCCCGGGGACTCCACGGGGGTTGAGCAGTTCTTC.

The rearrangement links TRBV19 to TRBJ2-3; D is undetermined. Trimming pared 2 bases from V and 0 bases from J, leaving 15 bases between. This CDR3 spans 17 amino acids. CDR1 LNHDA and CDR2 SQIVND come from the germline V gene (reference sequence). CDR3 nucleotides: TGTGCCAGTAGTATATCGGCCACACTACGGAGCACAGATACGCAGTATTTT. Its translation: CASSISATLRSTDTQYF.

The chain uses TRBV5-4 and TRBJ2-1; maybe TRBD2 (6 bases). The germline V gene has CDR1 SGHNT and CDR2 YYREEE (reference sequence). This CDR3 is built from 16 residues. Trimming removed 0 bases at V and 5 bases at J, with 15 bases between. The CDR3 here is CASSLEAAGYNNEQFF. The CDR3 DNA sequence: TGTGCCAGCAGCTTGGAGGCGGCGGGGTATAACAATGAGCAGTTCTTC. Variable domain in full (rest from reference TRBV5-4 and TRBJ2-1): ETGVTQSPTHLIKTRGQQVTLRCSSQSGHNTVSWYQQALGQGPQFIFQYYREEENGRGNFPPRFSGLQFPNYSSELNVNALELDDSALYLCASSLEAAGYNNEQFFGPGTRLTVL.

The rearrangement links TRBV9 to TRBJ1-5; 8 bases line up with TRBD1. V was clipped by 2 bases and J by 4 bases; unmatched bases: 5. This CDR3 contains 15 residues. Per germline, CDR1 SGDLS and CDR2 YYNGEE. The CDR3 nucleotides read TGTGCCAGCAGCGTTGGACAGGGAAGGAATCAGCCCCAGCATTTT. Amino acids: CASSVGQGRNQPQHF.